The rows below give T cell receptor beta chains drawn from one sample of a study of T cells after yellow fever vaccination. From the 5' RACE reads, TCRdb called clonotypes with MiXCR, one entry per CDR3 protein. The data hold about 580,000 distinct CDR3 sequences, with less than 20% observed a single time. Sequenced here: PBMCs, sampled around 5 days after the first yellow fever vaccination. All receptors come from a man younger than 35 who received the YFV17D yellow fever vaccine. Both conserved end residues are part of each CDR3. Fields, in order: J gene, V gene, CDR3 protein.

J gene: TRBJ2-1; V gene: TRBV5-1; CDR3 protein: CASSSAGASSYNEQFF
J gene: TRBJ2-3; V gene: TRBV27; CDR3 protein: CASTLGGSTDTQYF
J gene: TRBJ2-1; V gene: TRBV7-9; CDR3 protein: CASSYIGGSYNEQFF
J gene: TRBJ1-6; V gene: TRBV20-1; CDR3 protein: CSAREGAGSPLHF
J gene: TRBJ1-1; V gene: TRBV4-3; CDR3 protein: CASSRQLMRNTEAFF
J gene: TRBJ1-3; V gene: TRBV21-1; CDR3 protein: CATINPSSGNTIYF
J gene: TRBJ1-1; V gene: TRBV18; CDR3 protein: CASSPQTGANTEAFF
J gene: TRBJ2-5; V gene: TRBV11-2; CDR3 protein: CASSPGTGKETQYF
J gene: TRBJ1-2; V gene: TRBV15; CDR3 protein: CATSRDAGIYGYTF
J gene: TRBJ1-2; V gene: TRBV6-1; CDR3 protein: CASSKPGQGVYGYTF
J gene: TRBJ2-7; V gene: TRBV6-2/TRBV6-3; CDR3 protein: CASSYTQTYEQYF
J gene: TRBJ1-6; V gene: TRBV5-1; CDR3 protein: CASSFTATNSPLHF
J gene: TRBJ2-3; V gene: TRBV3-1; CDR3 protein: CASSQGGLAGRYTQYF
J gene: TRBJ1-3; V gene: TRBV19; CDR3 protein: CASSMDRAYSGNTIYF
J gene: TRBJ1-2; V gene: TRBV7-9; CDR3 protein: CASSLAPRTGYGYTF
J gene: TRBJ2-3; V gene: TRBV5-1; CDR3 protein: CASRIISSTDTQYF
J gene: TRBJ1-2; V gene: TRBV4-3; CDR3 protein: CASSQALILGPTF
J gene: TRBJ2-5; V gene: TRBV10-3; CDR3 protein: CATREGETQYF
J gene: TRBJ2-5; V gene: TRBV6-6; CDR3 protein: CASSYPQETQYF
J gene: TRBJ1-3; V gene: TRBV12-3/TRBV12-4; CDR3 protein: CASSSRAASGNTIYF
J gene: TRBJ2-7; V gene: TRBV14; CDR3 protein: CASSLTLSRYEQYF
J gene: TRBJ2-3; V gene: TRBV5-1; CDR3 protein: CASSLGSGGAPTDTQYF
J gene: TRBJ2-1; V gene: TRBV12-3/TRBV12-4; CDR3 protein: CASRGRGVLYNEQFF
J gene: TRBJ2-5; V gene: TRBV15; CDR3 protein: CATSRVGPEGEETQYF
J gene: TRBJ1-6; V gene: TRBV7-6; CDR3 protein: CASSTTGLPSPLHF
J gene: TRBJ1-2; V gene: TRBV21-1; CDR3 protein: CATGESNTF
J gene: TRBJ1-5; V gene: TRBV29-1; CDR3 protein: CSVEDGQGGQPQHF
J gene: TRBJ1-2; V gene: TRBV20-1; CDR3 protein: CSARDLSGSRNYGYTF
J gene: TRBJ1-2; V gene: TRBV7-9; CDR3 protein: CASSLGWWGQGGDGYTF
J gene: TRBJ2-6; V gene: TRBV18; CDR3 protein: CASSFVGSSGANVLTF
J gene: TRBJ2-7; V gene: TRBV20-1; CDR3 protein: CSARDTGGQGGYEQYF
J gene: TRBJ1-5; V gene: TRBV7-3; CDR3 protein: CASRDQYQPQHF
J gene: TRBJ1-4; V gene: TRBV27; CDR3 protein: CASSSWTGSREKLFF
J gene: TRBJ1-1; V gene: TRBV6-1; CDR3 protein: CASRPQGAILGTEAFF
J gene: TRBJ1-5; V gene: TRBV10-1; CDR3 protein: CARDRDGNQPQHF
J gene: TRBJ1-5; V gene: TRBV6-4; CDR3 protein: CASSVNRGQGNQPQHF
J gene: TRBJ1-1; V gene: TRBV20-1; CDR3 protein: CSARDTGQGYEAFF
J gene: TRBJ2-2; V gene: TRBV4-1; CDR3 protein: CARFDEKRANTGELFF
J gene: TRBJ2-1; V gene: TRBV4-3; CDR3 protein: CASSPTPWPSGDSYNEQFF
J gene: TRBJ1-3; V gene: TRBV3-1; CDR3 protein: CASSQGGNTIYF
J gene: TRBJ1-2; V gene: TRBV6-1; CDR3 protein: CATGRDNNYGYTF
J gene: TRBJ2-5; V gene: TRBV6-1; CDR3 protein: CASSESAGGQETQYF
J gene: TRBJ1-5; V gene: TRBV5-1; CDR3 protein: CASSSTGDSNQPQHF
J gene: TRBJ1-5; V gene: TRBV28; CDR3 protein: CASSISGEWAQHF
J gene: TRBJ2-3; V gene: TRBV5-1; CDR3 protein: CASSLQGMGTDTQYF
J gene: TRBJ2-2; V gene: TRBV6-5; CDR3 protein: CASSYTTSWTGELFF
J gene: TRBJ1-2; V gene: TRBV29-1; CDR3 protein: CSDREGALYGYTF
J gene: TRBJ2-3; V gene: TRBV20-1; CDR3 protein: CSGLQGSTDTQYF
J gene: TRBJ2-5; V gene: TRBV6-2/TRBV6-3; CDR3 protein: CASSLTGEGGTQYF
J gene: TRBJ1-1; V gene: TRBV20-1; CDR3 protein: CSATFSGNTEAFF
J gene: TRBJ2-7; V gene: TRBV12-3/TRBV12-4; CDR3 protein: CASTTGTGTYEQYF